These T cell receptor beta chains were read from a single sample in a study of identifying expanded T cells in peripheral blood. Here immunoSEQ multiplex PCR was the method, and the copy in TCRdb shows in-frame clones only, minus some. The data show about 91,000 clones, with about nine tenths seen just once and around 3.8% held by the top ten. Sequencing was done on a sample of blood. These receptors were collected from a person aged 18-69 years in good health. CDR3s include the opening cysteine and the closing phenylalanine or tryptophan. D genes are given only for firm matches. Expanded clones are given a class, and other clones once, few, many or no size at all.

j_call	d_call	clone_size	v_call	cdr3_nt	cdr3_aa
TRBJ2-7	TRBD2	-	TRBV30	TGTGCCTGGAGTACCCCGGGACTAGCGGGGGGGGTACCATACGAGCAGTACTTC	CAWSTPGLAGGVPYEQYF
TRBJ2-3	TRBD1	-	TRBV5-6	TGTGCCAGCAGCTCCCGGGACAGGGGCACAGATACGCAGTATTTT	CASSSRDRGTDTQYF
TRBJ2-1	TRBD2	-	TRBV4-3	TGCGCCAGCAGCCAAGAAGCTAGCGGGGGGTACAATGAGCAGTTCTTC	CASSQEASGGYNEQFF
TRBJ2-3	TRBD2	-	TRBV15	TGTGCCACCAGCAGAGATAAGAGCGGGGGACCGAGCACAGATACGCAGTATTTT	CATSRDKSGGPSTDTQYF
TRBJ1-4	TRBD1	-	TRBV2	TGTGCCAGCAGTGACACGACAGGGGGCAGTGAAAAACTGTTTTTT	CASSDTTGGSEKLFF
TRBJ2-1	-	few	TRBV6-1	TGTGCCAGCAGTGAACGATCACTACAGGGAGGCAATGAGCAGTTCTTC	CASSERSLQGGNEQFF
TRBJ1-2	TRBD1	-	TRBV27	TGTGCCAGCAGTTTGAAGGGGGCGGACTATGGCTACACCTTC	CASSLKGADYGYTF
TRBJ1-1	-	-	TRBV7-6	TGTGCCAGCAGCTTAGCGCTGCGGAGGGCAGGTCTTATGAACACTGAAGCTTTCTTT	CASSLALRRAGLMNTEAFF
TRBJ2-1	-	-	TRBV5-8	TGTGCCAGCAGCTTGGGACCATACAATGAGCAGTTCTTC	CASSLGPYNEQFF
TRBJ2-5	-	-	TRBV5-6	TGTGCCAGCAGAGGGAGTACCCTGCAAGAGACCCAGTACTTC	CASRGSTLQETQYF
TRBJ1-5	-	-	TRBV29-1	TGCAGCGTTTCTCTGACAGCGGATAGCAATCAGCCCCAGCATTTT	CSVSLTADSNQPQHF
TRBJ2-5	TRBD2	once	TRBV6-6	TGTGCCAGCAGCAGACTAGCGGGAGCGGGGGAGACCCAGTACTTC	CASSRLAGAGETQYF
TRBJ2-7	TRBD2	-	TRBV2	TGTGCCAGCAGCGCTATGGGACTAGCGGAGAAATACGAGCAGTACTTC	CASSAMGLAEKYEQYF
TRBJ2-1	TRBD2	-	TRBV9	TGTGCCAGCAGCGTGGCTAGCGGGAGTAGGTTGAACAATGAGCAGTTCTTC	CASSVASGSRLNNEQFF
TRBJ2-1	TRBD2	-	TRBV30	TGTGCCTGGAGGACCAGGACTAGGGCCTACAATGAGCAGTTCTTC	CAWRTRTRAYNEQFF
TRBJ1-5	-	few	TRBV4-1	TGCGCCAGCAGCCAAAATATCGCAGGGAACCAGCCCCAGCATTTT	CASSQNIAGNQPQHF
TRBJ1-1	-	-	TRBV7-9	TGTGCCAGCAGCTCGTTGGGTAACACTGAAGCTTTCTTT	CASSSLGNTEAFF
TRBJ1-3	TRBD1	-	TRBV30	TGTGCCTGGAGTGTACGAGGGGGCGCTGGAAACACCATATATTTT	CAWSVRGGAGNTIYF
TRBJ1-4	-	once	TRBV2	TGTGCCAGCAGGGGGCAGTCGATCGAAAAACTGTTTTTT	CASRGQSIEKLFF
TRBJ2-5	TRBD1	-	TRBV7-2	TGTGCCAGCAGCATTGGGACAGGGAGAGAGACCCAGTACTTC	CASSIGTGRETQYF
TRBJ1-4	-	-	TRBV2	TGTGCCAGCACCTTGGAGGGGAGTCGGGAAAAACTGTTTTTT	CASTLEGSREKLFF
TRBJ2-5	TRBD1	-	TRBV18	TGTGCCAGCTCACCAGTTCCGAGGACAGGCCAAGAGACCCAGTACTTC	CASSPVPRTGQETQYF
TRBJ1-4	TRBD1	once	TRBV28	TGTGCCAGCAGCCAGACAGGGGAGAAACTGTTTTTT	CASSQTGEKLFF
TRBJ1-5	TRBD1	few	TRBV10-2	TGCGCCAGCAGGCTACAGGGGTTAGGACAGCCCCAGCATTTT	CASRLQGLGQPQHF
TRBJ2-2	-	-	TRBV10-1	TGCGCCAGCAGTTCTTCCGGACAGAACACCGGGGAGCTGTTTTTT	CASSSSGQNTGELFF
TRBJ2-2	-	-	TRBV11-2	TGTGCCAGCAGCTATTCCGGGGAGCTGTTTTTT	CASSYSGELFF
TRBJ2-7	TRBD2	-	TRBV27	TGTGCCAGCAGCCCGTCTAGCGGGAACGAGGAGCAGTACTTC	CASSPSSGNEEQYF
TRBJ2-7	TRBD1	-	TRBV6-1	TGTGCCAGCAGTCTACAGGGGGCGAGTGCTAACGAGCAGTACTTC	CASSLQGASANEQYF
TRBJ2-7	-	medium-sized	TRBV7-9	TGTGCCAGCAGCTTAGAGGGCGCCGGGAGCTACGAGCAGTACTTC	CASSLEGAGSYEQYF
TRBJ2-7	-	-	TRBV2	TGTGCCAGCAGTGAAGCAGCGACAGGCATCTCCTACGAGCAGTACTTC	CASSEAATGISYEQYF
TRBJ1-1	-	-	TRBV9	TGTGCCAGCAGCGTAGTCACACTCCCGAGTCGTAACACTGAAGCTTTCTTT	CASSVVTLPSRNTEAFF
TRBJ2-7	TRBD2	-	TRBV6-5	TGTGCCACACACCGACTAGCGGGAGACGAGCAGTACTTC	CATHRLAGDEQYF
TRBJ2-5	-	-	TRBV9	TGTGCCAGCAGCGTAGCAGGTCGGGGTTGGGAGACCCAGTACTTC	CASSVAGRGWETQYF
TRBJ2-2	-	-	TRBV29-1	TGCAGCGCCCCCCAAGAATCGAACACCGGGGAGCTGTTTTTT	CSAPQESNTGELFF
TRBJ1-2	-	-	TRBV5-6	TGTGCCAGCAGCTTGGAAATCGCGGGTTTTCAAGGCTATGGCTACACCTTC	CASSLEIAGFQGYGYTF
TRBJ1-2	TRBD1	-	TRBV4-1	TGCGCCAGCAGCCAATACCCAGCTGGGACAGGGGTTGGGTATGGCTACACCTTC	CASSQYPAGTGVGYGYTF
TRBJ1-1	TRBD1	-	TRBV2	TGTGCCAGCAGTGTGGGACAGACAAGAGCGGAAGCTTTCTTT	CASSVGQTRAEAFF
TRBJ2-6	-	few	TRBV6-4	TGTGCCAGCAGTGAAGGGACTCAGGCTGGGGCCAACGTCCTGACTTTC	CASSEGTQAGANVLTF
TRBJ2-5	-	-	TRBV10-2	TGCGCCAGCAGGAGATCGGAGTTGGAGACCCAGTACTTC	CASRRSELETQYF
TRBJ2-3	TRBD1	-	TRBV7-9	TGTGCCAGCAGCTTAGTGGGCAGGGGGCCAGATACGCAGTATTTT	CASSLVGRGPDTQYF
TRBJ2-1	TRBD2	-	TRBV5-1	TGCGCCAGCAGACCATCCGGGACTAGCGGGAGTTATGAGCAGTTCTTC	CASRPSGTSGSYEQFF
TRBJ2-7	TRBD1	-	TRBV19	TGTGCCAGTAGTAAGGGGGCAGACTTCTACGAGCAGTACTTC	CASSKGADFYEQYF